A selection of T cell receptor beta chains follows, all from one sample in a study of blood T cell repertoires in COVID-19. The method was immunoSEQ multiplex PCR; TCRdb's version includes in-frame clones alone and lacks a portion of them. This repertoire shows around 400,000 clones, 80% to 95% found once; its top ten account for 0.8% to 0.9%. Sequencing was performed on PBMCs or T cells enriched from blood (not recorded which). These receptors were collected from a woman in her 40s who had been exposed to COVID-19. The CDR3 runs from the conserved cysteine through the conserved F or W. Each record gives: clone size, D gene, J gene, V gene, CDR3 protein, CDR3 DNA. A D gene is named only where the DNA matches it firmly. Clone size is not always given. Where it is, it says once, few, many or a class for expanded clones.

clone size: few; D gene: TRBD1; J gene: TRBJ2-7; V gene: TRBV18; CDR3 protein: CASSPRTGYYEQYF; CDR3 DNA: TGTGCCAGCTCACCACGGACAGGGTACTACGAGCAGTACTTC
clone size: -; D gene: -; J gene: TRBJ1-2; V gene: TRBV10-3; CDR3 protein: CAISVAGAGNYGYTF; CDR3 DNA: TGTGCCATCAGTGTAGCAGGGGCAGGAAACTATGGCTACACCTTC
clone size: once; D gene: -; J gene: TRBJ2-1; V gene: TRBV7-2; CDR3 protein: CASSLVSASQHEQFF; CDR3 DNA: TGTGCCAGCAGCTTAGTTTCGGCTAGTCAACATGAGCAGTTCTTC
clone size: -; D gene: TRBD1; J gene: TRBJ2-7; V gene: TRBV28; CDR3 protein: CASSVSGWTGAWNEQYF; CDR3 DNA: TGTGCCAGCAGTGTCTCCGGATGGACAGGTGCTTGGAACGAGCAGTACTTC
clone size: -; D gene: -; J gene: TRBJ2-6; V gene: TRBV5-4; CDR3 protein: CASSLPQVSGANVLTF; CDR3 DNA: TGTGCCAGCAGCTTACCTCAGGTGTCTGGGGCCAACGTCCTGACTTTC
clone size: -; D gene: TRBD2; J gene: TRBJ2-3; V gene: TRBV19; CDR3 protein: CASNNPGLAGSGDTQYF; CDR3 DNA: TGTGCCAGTAATAATCCGGGACTAGCGGGATCGGGAGATACGCAGTATTTT
clone size: few; D gene: TRBD2; J gene: TRBJ2-2; V gene: TRBV5-1; CDR3 protein: CASSLRSLGLASTGELFF; CDR3 DNA: TGCGCCAGCAGCTTGCGGTCTCTGGGACTAGCGTCTACCGGGGAGCTGTTTTTT
clone size: -; D gene: -; J gene: TRBJ2-5; V gene: TRBV19; CDR3 protein: CASSNSVQETQYF; CDR3 DNA: TGTGCCAGTAGTAATAGCGTTCAAGAGACCCAGTACTTC
clone size: -; D gene: -; J gene: TRBJ1-6; V gene: TRBV25-1; CDR3 protein: CASRGHEGSPLHF; CDR3 DNA: TGTGCCAGCAGGGGCCATGAGGGTTCACCCCTCCACTTT
clone size: -; D gene: -; J gene: TRBJ1-4; V gene: TRBV18; CDR3 protein: CASSPLIVSATNEKLFF; CDR3 DNA: TGTGCCAGCTCACCACTGATTGTGTCAGCAACTAATGAAAAACTGTTTTTT
clone size: -; D gene: TRBD1; J gene: TRBJ1-4; V gene: TRBV7-9; CDR3 protein: CASSSLQGLNEKLFF; CDR3 DNA: TGTGCCAGCAGCTCACTACAGGGGCTTAATGAAAAACTGTTTTTT
clone size: -; D gene: -; J gene: TRBJ1-2; V gene: TRBV11-2; CDR3 protein: CASSLDGPYGYTF; CDR3 DNA: TGTGCCAGCAGCTTAGACGGTCCGTATGGCTACACCTTC
clone size: -; D gene: -; J gene: TRBJ1-3; V gene: TRBV11-3; CDR3 protein: CASSLESGNTIYF; CDR3 DNA: TGTGCCAGCAGCTTAGAAAGCGGAAACACCATATATTTT
clone size: -; D gene: -; J gene: TRBJ1-1; V gene: TRBV6-5; CDR3 protein: CASSYRGVQLNTEAFF; CDR3 DNA: TGTGCCAGCAGTTACCGAGGTGTCCAGTTGAACACTGAAGCTTTCTTT
clone size: -; D gene: -; J gene: TRBJ1-1; V gene: TRBV29-1; CDR3 protein: CSVEERDTPNTEAFF; CDR3 DNA: TGCAGCGTTGAAGAACGGGACACACCTAACACTGAAGCTTTCTTT
clone size: -; D gene: -; J gene: TRBJ2-3; V gene: TRBV24-1; CDR3 protein: CATSDSRYTDTQYF; CDR3 DNA: TGTGCCACCAGTGATTCGAGATACACAGATACGCAGTATTTT
clone size: -; D gene: TRBD2; J gene: TRBJ2-1; V gene: TRBV6-5; CDR3 protein: CASSVSGRGDEQFF; CDR3 DNA: TGTGCCAGCAGCGTGAGCGGGAGGGGCGATGAGCAGTTCTTC
clone size: many; D gene: -; J gene: TRBJ2-3; V gene: TRBV10-1; CDR3 protein: CASSRGNRRTDTQYF; CDR3 DNA: TGCGCCAGCAGCCGCGGAAATCGGCGCACAGATACGCAGTATTTT
clone size: -; D gene: TRBD2; J gene: TRBJ2-1; V gene: TRBV10-1; CDR3 protein: CASSDGGAGKNNEQFF; CDR3 DNA: TGCGCCAGCAGCGACGGGGGGGCAGGGAAGAACAATGAGCAGTTCTTC
clone size: -; D gene: TRBD1; J gene: TRBJ1-1; V gene: TRBV9; CDR3 protein: CASSVHTGDGTEAFF; CDR3 DNA: TGTGCCAGCAGCGTCCACACAGGGGACGGCACTGAAGCTTTCTTT
clone size: -; D gene: -; J gene: TRBJ1-5; V gene: TRBV19; CDR3 protein: CASSSYNQPQHF; CDR3 DNA: TGTGCCAGTAGTTCTTACAATCAGCCCCAGCATTTT
clone size: -; D gene: -; J gene: TRBJ1-1; V gene: TRBV9; CDR3 protein: CASSVLGRDTEAFF; CDR3 DNA: TGTGCCAGCAGCGTGCTAGGGCGGGACACTGAAGCTTTCTTT
clone size: -; D gene: TRBD1; J gene: TRBJ1-6; V gene: TRBV5-4; CDR3 protein: CASTLQGESLSSPLHF; CDR3 DNA: TGTGCCAGCACCCTCCAGGGGGAATCGTTGAGTTCACCCCTCCACTTT
clone size: -; D gene: TRBD1; J gene: TRBJ1-6; V gene: TRBV27; CDR3 protein: CASSLSRGQSPLHF; CDR3 DNA: TGTGCCAGCAGTTTGAGCAGGGGGCAATCACCCCTCCACTTT
clone size: -; D gene: TRBD1; J gene: TRBJ2-6; V gene: TRBV2; CDR3 protein: CASSEGQGFLLANVLTF; CDR3 DNA: TGTGCCAGCAGTGAGGGACAGGGCTTCCTGTTGGCCAACGTCCTGACTTTC
clone size: -; D gene: -; J gene: TRBJ1-3; V gene: TRBV18; CDR3 protein: CASSASVAGNTIYF; CDR3 DNA: TGTGCCAGCTCAGCGTCAGTAGCAGGAAACACCATATATTTT
clone size: once; D gene: TRBD2; J gene: TRBJ2-2; V gene: TRBV9; CDR3 protein: CASSVATFRLAGLNTGELFF; CDR3 DNA: TGTGCCAGCAGCGTAGCTACATTCCGACTAGCGGGGCTGAACACCGGGGAGCTGTTTTTT
clone size: -; D gene: TRBD2; J gene: TRBJ2-4; V gene: TRBV7-6; CDR3 protein: CASSLAWTSGLVKNIQYF; CDR3 DNA: TGTGCCAGCAGCTTAGCTTGGACTAGCGGGTTGGTCAAAAACATTCAGTACTTC
clone size: -; D gene: TRBD2; J gene: TRBJ2-2; V gene: TRBV11-3; CDR3 protein: CASSIGLAGGTGELFF; CDR3 DNA: TGTGCCAGCAGCATCGGACTAGCGGGGGGCACCGGGGAGCTGTTTTTT
clone size: -; D gene: -; J gene: TRBJ2-1; V gene: TRBV3-1/TRBV3-2; CDR3 protein: CASSQAGGNEQFF; CDR3 DNA: TGTGCCAGCAGCCAAGCTGGCGGCAATGAGCAGTTCTTC
clone size: -; D gene: TRBD2; J gene: TRBJ2-1; V gene: TRBV2; CDR3 protein: CASYFGGGGSYNEQFF; CDR3 DNA: TGTGCCAGCTACTTTGGCGGGGGGGGCTCCTACAATGAGCAGTTCTTC
clone size: -; D gene: TRBD2; J gene: TRBJ2-2; V gene: TRBV7-2; CDR3 protein: CASSLIAGGPGDTGELFF; CDR3 DNA: TGTGCCAGCAGCTTGATAGCGGGAGGGCCTGGGGACACCGGGGAGCTGTTTTTT
clone size: -; D gene: TRBD1; J gene: TRBJ1-2; V gene: TRBV9; CDR3 protein: CASSPTGDNYGYTF; CDR3 DNA: TGTGCCAGCAGCCCGACAGGGGATAACTATGGCTACACCTTC
clone size: once; D gene: -; J gene: TRBJ1-5; V gene: TRBV30; CDR3 protein: CAWSVSAGGPQHF; CDR3 DNA: TGTGCCTGGAGTGTGTCCGCCGGGGGTCCCCAGCATTTT
clone size: -; D gene: -; J gene: TRBJ1-4; V gene: TRBV5-5; CDR3 protein: CASSLWMGADEKLFF; CDR3 DNA: TGTGCCAGCAGCTTGTGGATGGGGGCGGATGAAAAACTGTTTTTT
clone size: -; D gene: TRBD2; J gene: TRBJ2-1; V gene: TRBV24-1; CDR3 protein: CATSDLAGGDNEQFF; CDR3 DNA: TGTGCCACCAGTGACCTAGCGGGAGGGGACAATGAGCAGTTCTTC
clone size: -; D gene: -; J gene: TRBJ1-2; V gene: TRBV5-1; CDR3 protein: CASSLNTMGYGYTF; CDR3 DNA: TGCGCCAGCAGCTTGAACACTATGGGCTATGGCTACACCTTC
clone size: -; D gene: -; J gene: TRBJ1-2; V gene: TRBV5-8; CDR3 protein: CASSPWGRSYGYTF; CDR3 DNA: TGTGCCAGCAGCCCGTGGGGCCGGAGCTATGGCTACACCTTC
clone size: once; D gene: -; J gene: TRBJ1-6; V gene: TRBV19; CDR3 protein: CASSNRNSPLHF; CDR3 DNA: TGTGCCAGTAGTAACAGAAATTCACCCCTCCACTTT
clone size: -; D gene: -; J gene: TRBJ1-5; V gene: TRBV6-5; CDR3 protein: CASSPIHGQPQHF; CDR3 DNA: TGTGCCAGCAGTCCTATACACGGGCAGCCCCAGCATTTT
clone size: once; D gene: -; J gene: TRBJ1-1; V gene: TRBV25-1; CDR3 protein: CASSEWEGSTEAFF; CDR3 DNA: TGTGCCAGCAGTGAATGGGAGGGGAGCACTGAAGCTTTCTTT
clone size: -; D gene: -; J gene: TRBJ2-5; V gene: TRBV18; CDR3 protein: CASSPLPTRETQYF; CDR3 DNA: TGTGCCAGCTCACCATTACCGACGCGGGAGACCCAGTACTTC
clone size: -; D gene: -; J gene: TRBJ2-7; V gene: TRBV19; CDR3 protein: CASSTRGEQYF; CDR3 DNA: TGTGCCAGTAGTACCAGGGGCGAGCAGTACTTC
clone size: once; D gene: TRBD2; J gene: TRBJ2-5; V gene: TRBV30; CDR3 protein: CAWNRIAGETQYF; CDR3 DNA: TGTGCCTGGAATCGAATAGCGGGAGAGACCCAGTACTTC
clone size: -; D gene: TRBD2; J gene: TRBJ2-3; V gene: TRBV19; CDR3 protein: CASSIKASGIRGNTDTQYF; CDR3 DNA: TGTGCCAGTAGTATTAAGGCTAGCGGAATACGCGGAAACACAGATACGCAGTATTTT
clone size: -; D gene: -; J gene: TRBJ1-2; V gene: TRBV6-4; CDR3 protein: CASSDSYRANYGYTF; CDR3 DNA: TGTGCCAGCAGTGACTCTTACAGAGCTAACTATGGCTACACCTTC